The entry below describes one T cell receptor beta chain. Antigen specificity is unknown. This CDR3 contains 15 residues. The germline CDR1 and CDR2 sequences are MDHEN and SYDVKM. Trimming left V 4 bases short and J 0 bases short, with 13 bases between. The sample is drawn from a study of T cells in localized non-small cell lung cancer. Study-level findings and limits: Measurement of T cell clonality placed uninvolved adjacent lung highest, above the level in tumor.

Only in-frame clones appear in the TCRdb table, and some are missing; sequencing was by immunoSEQ multiplex PCR. The sample consists of more than 11,000 clones, 89% of them appearing once. Material: peripheral blood mononuclear cells, obtained before any cancer treatment. The clonotype was recovered from a man aged 40 to 69 with stage III lung adenocarcinoma. This rearrangement joins TRBV28 to TRBJ2-7; perhaps D is TRBD1 or TRBD2 (5 bases each). CDR3 nucleotides: TGTGCCAGCAGTTCGTCCGGGACGGGCTCCTACGAGCAGTACTTC. This translates into CASSSSGTGSYEQYF.